A selection of T cell receptor beta chains follows, all from one sample in a study of blood T cell repertoires in COVID-19. TCRdb keeps only in-frame clones here, not all; method: immunoSEQ multiplex PCR. The repertoire holds about 220,000 clones, about 90% seen once, with 14% to 15% in the top ten. The sample comprised PBMCs or T cells enriched from blood (not recorded which). The receptors here all came from a woman aged 45-65 years with acute COVID-19. CDR3s include the opening cysteine and the closing phenylalanine or tryptophan. D genes are given only for firm matches.

V,J,D,DNA,CDR3
TRBV7-9,TRBJ1-1,NA,TGTGCCAGCAGCTTATGGGGAGAACCAGAAGCTTTCTTT,CASSLWGEPEAFF
TRBV10-3,TRBJ2-3,TRBD2,TGTGCCATCAGTGAGACCGGGACTAGCGGGAGTGAGTTGGATACGCAGTATTTT,CAISETGTSGSELDTQYF
TRBV19,TRBJ2-1,NA,TGTGCCAGTAGTATTACAGGGTATGGGTCCGGGGAGCAGTTCTTC,CASSITGYGSGEQFF
TRBV18,TRBJ1-5,NA,TGTGCCAGCTCATCAACTCCGGGACTCCAGAATCAGCCCCAGCATTTT,CASSSTPGLQNQPQHF
TRBV3-1/TRBV3-2,TRBJ2-1,TRBD2,TGTGCCAGCAGCGCAGGACTAGTCTACAATGAGCAGTTCTTC,CASSAGLVYNEQFF
TRBV27,TRBJ2-7,TRBD1,TGTGCCAGCAGTCACCCGGGACAGATTTACGAGCAGTACTTC,CASSHPGQIYEQYF
TRBV13,TRBJ2-5,TRBD1,TGTGCCAGCAGCTTACACAGGGGGCTCTTTGAGACCCAGTACTTC,CASSLHRGLFETQYF
TRBV15,TRBJ2-7,TRBD1,TGTGCCACTGACCCGGGACAGGGGGAGGCTGAGCAGTACTTC,CATDPGQGEAEQYF
TRBV7-9,TRBJ1-1,NA,TGTGCCAGCAGTGGTCAGGGCACTGAAGCTTTCTTT,CASSGQGTEAFF
TRBV5-1,TRBJ2-3,NA,TGCGCCAGCAGACTTCAGGGGGGATACACAGATACGCAGTATTTT,CASRLQGGYTDTQYF
TRBV7-9,TRBJ1-2,TRBD1,TGTGCCAGCAGCTACAGGGGGCGTTACACCTTC,CASSYRGRYTF